The clone carrying this TCR beta chain was detected only once. The data are from a study of blood T cell repertoires in COVID-19. Study details: Some COVID-19 samples were acute and others convalescent; all came from the United States, Italy and Spain. T cells, B-cell-depleted T cells, or PBMCs provided the cDNA or gDNA that served as material.

CDR1 and CDR2 (germline): MGHRA, YSYEKL. This CDR3 region has 16 residues. V gave up 0 bases and J gave up 3 bases; unmatched junction bases: 7. Only in-frame clones appear in the TCRdb table, and some are missing; sequencing was by immunoSEQ multiplex PCR. The table shows over 50,000 clones, with approximately 88% occurring only once. The origin of this receptor is a human donor in a cohort sampled during active COVID-19. Sequenced: peripheral blood. This chain uses TRBV4-1 with TRBJ2-7; TRBD1 aligns across 8 bases. The CDR3 nucleotides read TGCGCCAGCAGCCAAGAAGGGACAGGTGGGATCTACGAGCAGTACTTC. Translation gives CASSQEGTGGIYEQYF.